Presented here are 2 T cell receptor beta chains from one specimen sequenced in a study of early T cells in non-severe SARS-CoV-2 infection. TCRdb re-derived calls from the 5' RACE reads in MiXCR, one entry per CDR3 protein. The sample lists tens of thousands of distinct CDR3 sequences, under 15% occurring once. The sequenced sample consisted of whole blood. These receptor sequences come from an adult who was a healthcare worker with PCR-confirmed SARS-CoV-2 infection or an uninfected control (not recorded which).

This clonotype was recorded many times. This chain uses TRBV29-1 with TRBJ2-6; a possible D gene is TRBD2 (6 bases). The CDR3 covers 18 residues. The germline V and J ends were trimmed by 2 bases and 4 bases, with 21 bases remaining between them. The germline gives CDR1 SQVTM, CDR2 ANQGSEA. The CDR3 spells CSVEKRGQGGTGANVLTF. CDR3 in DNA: TGCAGCGTTGAAAAAAGAGGGCAGGGAGGTACCGGGGCCAACGTCCTGACTTTC. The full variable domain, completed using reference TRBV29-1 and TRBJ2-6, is SAVISQKPSRDICQRGTSLTIQCQVDSQVTMMFWYRQQPGQSLTLIATANQGSEATYESGFVIDKFPISRPNLTFSTLTVSNMSPEDSSIYLCSVEKRGQGGTGANVLTFGAGSRLTVL.

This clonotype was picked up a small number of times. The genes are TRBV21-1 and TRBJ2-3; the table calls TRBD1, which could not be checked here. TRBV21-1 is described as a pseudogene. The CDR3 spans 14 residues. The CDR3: CASPRLQGTDTQYF. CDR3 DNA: TGTGCCAGCCCCAGACTACAGGGGACAGATACGCAGTATTTT.